This T cell receptor (beta chain) was recovered during a study of shared clonotypes between healthy human individuals (dated by TCRdb to about 2020). For the study in its entirety: A couple of women and a few men aged 18 to 49 years were included in the cohort. Per donor, three plates each were used for CD4 naive and CD4 memory, two for CD8 naive, and one for CD8 memory. To estimate repertoire size and how much clonotype sharing occurs between individuals, the study deeply sequenced the blood TCR repertoires of five or six healthy adults. To increase sequencing depth and limit assay-specific biases, TCR repertoire library preparation and sequencing were carried out by different laboratories using diverse techniques. Per donor, leukapheresis produced somewhere between about 0.85 and 8.9 billion PBMCs.

A word on this clone: Its antigen has not been determined. No clone much larger than this one lies a single base away; base qualities are absent.

Via the germline V gene, CDR1 is SGHVS and CDR2 FNYEAQ. Cut back by 5 bases and 0 bases, the V and J ends lie 19 bases apart. Reading from cysteine to phenylalanine, the CDR3 counts 17 amino acids. Only the CDR3 DNA is retained, 51 bases long and in frame from the first base. Donors were healthy HIV-negative adults with no recently reported acute infections or vaccinations. All donors were Caucasian adults living in Nashville, Tennessee, USA. CD4+ T cells were enriched by magnetic negative selection; naive cells were then positively selected on CD45RA, and the negative fraction formed the memory subset. Blood was obtained by leukapheresis, after which PBMCs were separated by Ficoll-Histopaque density gradient centrifugation and cryopreserved in liquid nitrogen vapor phase. Purity and quantity of every magnetically sorted T cell population were checked by analytical flow cytometry. Genomic DNA was isolated from each sorted fraction and quantified by UV absorbance on a Nanodrop 2000c.

Findings and caveats that apply to the study as a whole: The small number of donors limited the genetic and exposure-history diversity represented. Only blood was sampled, and tissue TCR repertoires likely differ from those in blood. Larger estimated clonotype richness was generally found for naive subsets than for memory subsets. Rarefaction of sorted-subset datasets indicated incomplete sequencing despite the large sequencing depth. Clonotypes shared by all four sorted-subset donors showed higher generation probabilities than non-shared clonotypes. Pairwise subsampling indicated that sequencing depth was expected to affect the degree of clonotype sharing among donors. When four donors were compared, the shared fraction of clonotypes was around 5% for naive CD4, over 3% for naive CD8, more than 2% for memory CD4, and 0.4% for memory CD8.

TCR CDR3 regions were amplified from genomic DNA by multiplex PCR using the deep immunoSEQ assay. Extracted genomic DNA from each cell subset was spread evenly across all wells of several immunoSEQ 96-well plates, with each plate serving as a replicate. For sorted subsets, each replicate PCR was loaded with roughly 0.2 ug genomic DNA, equivalent to 30,000 to 35,000 T cell genomes. Purified libraries were measured with a Qubit 3.0 fluorometer, size-checked on a Bioanalyzer 2100, and measured again with the KAPA Library Quantification kit. Each immunoSEQ 96-well plate was sequenced on its own single-read 150-cycle Illumina NextSeq 550 flow cell. As for the authors' bioinformatics: Because the immunoSEQ output held only junctional sequences and lacked quality scores, the filtering could not match the filtering applied to full-length reads. Sequences were annotated with PyIR, a Python wrapper for IgBLAST v1.9, using IMGT germline references to assign V/J genes and CDR3. Reads were filtered out if the reads had weak V/J assignments (E-value above 1e-6), no CDR3, stop codons, out-of-frame junctions, or ambiguous translated residues. A V3J clonotype was defined by an identical inferred V gene, J gene, and CDR3 amino acid sequence. Percentage overlap between repertoires was calculated by dividing the number of shared unique clonotypes by the size of the smaller repertoire. Three approaches were used to assess repertoire richness: RTK rarefaction, the Chao1 estimator, and Recon v2.1 estimates of unobserved clonotypes. Generation probabilities were computed with OLGA for all TCRbeta clonotypes obtained by the gDNA method from a handful of donors. This immuneACCESS table, as held by TCRdb, lists in-frame sequences with V and J called but not all clones. Of the missing ones, under half trace to an unresolved V gene in checked studies; the others have no known cause. V and J calls and clone size come straight from that table; D and trimming were deduced from the DNA. For this sample the table gives about 2.3 million clones, of which 93% were detected only once. The top ten hold 0.39% of the sample.

The sequence derives from a man aged 18 to 30 in good health. Some clones in this sample may be carry-over from other donors' samples. The material sequenced was naive CD4+ T cells from PBMCs. Per the publication, the cell subset or site label means: CD45RA+ positively selected. The rearranged chain carries TRBV7-6 and TRBJ2-5; the D segment cannot be called with confidence. CDR3 protein: CASSPSKVATYQETQYF. In nucleotide form, the sequence is TGTGCCAGCAGCCCCTCCAAGGTAGCTACGTACCAAGAGACCCAGTACTTC.